This T cell receptor (beta chain) was recorded in a study of T cell responses to AZD1222 COVID-19 vaccine. The protocol was immunoSEQ multiplex PCR, while the TCRdb copy is restricted to in-frame clones and leaves out a portion. The sample lists 150,000 to 200,000 clones, 88% occurring once. The germline V gene has CDR1 SGHRS and CDR2 YFSETQ. V lost 0 bases and J 8 bases, leaving 20 bases between the germline ends. CDR3 length: 16 residues. This chain uses TRBV5-1 with TRBJ1-2; D is ambiguous. The specimen was peripheral blood, collected 28 days after the second AZD1222 dose. This TCR came from an adult who received the AZD1222 COVID-19 vaccine. CDR3 in amino acids: CASSLAFGPLPGGYTF. The DNA of the CDR3 is TGCGCCAGCAGCTTGGCCTTCGGACCCCTGCCGGGGGGCTACACCTTC.